These 9 T cell receptor beta chains originate from one sample sequenced in a study of cytomegalovirus exposure and HLA in healthy donors. PCR employed 60 Vbeta and 13 Jbeta primers. Using immunoSEQ multiplex PCR, the repertoire was profiled, and TCRdb retains in-frame clones only, with some absent. The repertoire consists of around 100,000 clones, with roughly 71% occurring once and the leading ten covering roughly a tenth. Sequenced material: PBMCs. All receptors derive from a man in his forties in good health and CMV-seropositive.

This clone has more than one count but fewer than ten. The junction does not match germline at one end; this may be a read error. The rearrangement joins TRBV4-1 to TRBJ2-3; tentative D call: TRBD2 (5 bases). CDR3 length: 13 residues. The germline CDR1 and CDR2 sequences are MGHRA and YSYEKL. CDR3 nucleotides: TGCGCTAGCAGATCGGGGTCGTCAGATACGCAGTATTTT. It encodes CASRSGSSDTQYF.

V is TRBV7-9 and J is TRBJ1-1, with unresolved D. Trimming shortened V by 3 bases and J by 0 bases, and 8 bases separated the two germline ends. The germline V gene has CDR1 SEHNR and CDR2 FQNEAQ (reference sequence). The CDR3 length is 14 residues. CDR3 bases: TGTGCCAGCAGCTTCTCCGCTATGAACACTGAAGCTTTCTTT. As protein: CASSFSAMNTEAFF.

This clone was counted only a few times. The rearrangement uses TRBV9 and TRBJ2-7; TRBD2 might be the D (6 bases). Germline loops: CDR1 SGDLS, CDR2 YYNGEE. Trimming removed 0 bases from V and 5 bases from J, with 9 bases in between. This CDR3 region has 13 residues. Written as DNA, the CDR3 is TGTGCCAGCAGCGTAGGGGAGGAGGACGAGCAGTACTTC. Its protein is CASSVGEEDEQYF.

This rearrangement joins TRBV28 to TRBJ1-1, with 7 positions matching TRBD1. Germline assignment: CDR1 MDHEN and CDR2 SYDVKM. CDR3 length: 16 amino acids. The V gene end was trimmed by 3 bases and the J gene end by 3 bases; junction bases not matched to a gene: 10. The CDR3 reads CASSFDRAIVDTEAFF. The CDR3 DNA follows: TGTGCCAGCAGTTTTGACAGGGCAATCGTTGACACTGAAGCTTTCTTT.

DNA for the CDR3: TGTGCCTGTCCTTTCATCATCCAGGACAACTACGAGCAGTACTTC. Encoded protein: CACPFIIQDNYEQYF. The rearrangement links TRBV30 to TRBJ2-7; a weak D match, TRBD1 (5 bases). V gave up 6 bases and J gave up 3 bases, with 21 bases separating them. Germline CDR1 and CDR2: GTSNPN and SVGIG (reference sequence). The CDR3 totals 15 residues.

This sequence joins TRBV5-1 and TRBJ1-1; tentative D call: TRBD1 (6 bases). Germline V gene lookup returns CDR1 SGHRS and CDR2 YFSETQ. CDR3 length: 16 residues. The V and J ends lost 4 bases and 5 bases respectively, with 21 bases between them. The CDR3, as DNA: TGCGCCAGCAGCCCAGACCCGGTCAGGGGACCTACTGAAGCTTTCTTT. The encoded protein is CASSPDPVRGPTEAFF.

CDR3 amino acids: CASSNRQGDENIQYF. The CDR3 DNA reads TGTGCCAGCAGCAACCGACAGGGGGACGAAAACATTCAGTACTTC. J is TRBJ2-4 and V is TRBV5-4; TRBD1 matches 9 bases. Trimming cost V 4 bases and J 5 bases; bases outside gene matches: 7. Germline loops: CDR1 SGHNT, CDR2 YYREEE (reference sequence). The CDR3 spans 15 residues.

This chain uses TRBV11-3 with TRBJ1-1; D is ambiguous. Germline-derived CDR1 and CDR2 are SGHNT and YENEEA. Trimming removed 5 bases at V and 1 base at J, with 8 bases between. The CDR3 loop spans 13 amino acids. The CDR3 loop reads CASSHPGNTEAFF. The DNA of the CDR3 is TGTGCCAGCAGCCACCCCGGGAACACTGAAGCTTTCTTT.

The chain couples TRBV5-6 to TRBJ1-1; D not certain. V was trimmed by 1 base and J by 2 bases, leaving 12 bases between them. The V gene's germline CDR1 is SGHDT and CDR2 YYEEEE. CDR3 length: 15 amino acids. The CDR3 coding sequence is TGTGCCAGCAGCTTGAATATGGGCACCAACACTGAAGCTTTCTTT. It specifies CASSLNMGTNTEAFF.